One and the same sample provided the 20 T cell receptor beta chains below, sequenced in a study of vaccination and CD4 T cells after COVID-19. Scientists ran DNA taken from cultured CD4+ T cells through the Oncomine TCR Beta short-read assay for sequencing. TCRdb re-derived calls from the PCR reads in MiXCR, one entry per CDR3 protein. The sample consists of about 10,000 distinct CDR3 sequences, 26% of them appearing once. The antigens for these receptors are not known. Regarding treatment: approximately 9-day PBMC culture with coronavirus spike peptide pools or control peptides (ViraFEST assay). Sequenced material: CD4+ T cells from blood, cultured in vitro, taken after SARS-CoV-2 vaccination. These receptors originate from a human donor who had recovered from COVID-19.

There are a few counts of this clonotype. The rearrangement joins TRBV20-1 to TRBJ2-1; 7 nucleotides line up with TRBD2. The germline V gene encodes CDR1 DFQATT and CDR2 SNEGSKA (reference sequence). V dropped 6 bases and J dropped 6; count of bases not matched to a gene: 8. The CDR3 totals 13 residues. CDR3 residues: CSAIFRTSNEQFF. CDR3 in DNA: TGCAGTGCCATTTTTAGGACTAGCAATGAGCAGTTCTTC.

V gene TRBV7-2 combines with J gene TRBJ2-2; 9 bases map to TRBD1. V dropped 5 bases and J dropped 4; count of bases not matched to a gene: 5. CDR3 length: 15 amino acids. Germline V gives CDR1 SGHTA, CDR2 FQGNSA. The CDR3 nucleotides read TGTGCCAGCAGCCGACAGGGGGTGAGCACCGGGGAGCTGTTTTTT. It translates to CASSRQGVSTGELFF.

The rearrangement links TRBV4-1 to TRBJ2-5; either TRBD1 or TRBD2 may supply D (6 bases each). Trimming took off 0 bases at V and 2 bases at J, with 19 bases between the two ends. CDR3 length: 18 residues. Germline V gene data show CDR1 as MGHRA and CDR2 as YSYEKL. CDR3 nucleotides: TGCGCCAGCAGCCAAGATTGGGGGGCCAGCGGAGCTCAAGAGACCCAGTACTTC. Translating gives CASSQDWGASGAQETQYF.

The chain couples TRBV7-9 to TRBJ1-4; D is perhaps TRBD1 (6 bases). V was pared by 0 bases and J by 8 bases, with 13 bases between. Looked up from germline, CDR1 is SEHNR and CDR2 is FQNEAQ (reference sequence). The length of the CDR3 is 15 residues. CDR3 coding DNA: TGTGCCAGCAGCTTAGCAATAGGGGGTTTGGAAAAACTGTTTTTT. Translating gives CASSLAIGGLEKLFF.

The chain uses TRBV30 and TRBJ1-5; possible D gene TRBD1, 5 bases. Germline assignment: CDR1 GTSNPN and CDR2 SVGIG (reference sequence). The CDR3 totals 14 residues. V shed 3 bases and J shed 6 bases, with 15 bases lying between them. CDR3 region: CAWSEGPRGQPQHF. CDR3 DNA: TGTGCCTGGAGCGAAGGTCCTAGGGGTCAGCCCCAGCATTTT.

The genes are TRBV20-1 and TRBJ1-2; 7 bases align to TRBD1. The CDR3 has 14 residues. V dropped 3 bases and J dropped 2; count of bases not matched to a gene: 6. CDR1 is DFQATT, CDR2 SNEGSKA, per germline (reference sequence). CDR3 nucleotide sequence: TGCAGTGCTAGCTCCGACAGGGCAAACTATGGCTACACCTTC. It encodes CSASSDRANYGYTF.

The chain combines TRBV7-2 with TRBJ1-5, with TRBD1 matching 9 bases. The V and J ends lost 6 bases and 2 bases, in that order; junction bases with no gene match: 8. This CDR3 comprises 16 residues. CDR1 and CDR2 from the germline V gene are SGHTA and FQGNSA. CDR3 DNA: TGTGCCAGCAGTCTCGACAGGGGGAAAGGCAATCAGCCCCAGCATTTT. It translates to CASSLDRGKGNQPQHF.

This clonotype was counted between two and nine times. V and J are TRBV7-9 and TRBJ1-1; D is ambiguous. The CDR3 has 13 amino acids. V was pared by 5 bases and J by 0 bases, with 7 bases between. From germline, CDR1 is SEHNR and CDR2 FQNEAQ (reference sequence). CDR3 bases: TGTGCCAGCAGCCCCTTCATGAACACTGAAGCTTTCTTT. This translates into CASSPFMNTEAFF.

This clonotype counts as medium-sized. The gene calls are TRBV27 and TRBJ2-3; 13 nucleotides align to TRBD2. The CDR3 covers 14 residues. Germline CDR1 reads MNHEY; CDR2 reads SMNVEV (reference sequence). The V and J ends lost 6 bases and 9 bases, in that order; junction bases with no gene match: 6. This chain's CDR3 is CASSLGLAGYTQYF. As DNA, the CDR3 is TGTGCCAGCAGCTTGGGACTAGCGGGGTACACGCAGTATTTT.

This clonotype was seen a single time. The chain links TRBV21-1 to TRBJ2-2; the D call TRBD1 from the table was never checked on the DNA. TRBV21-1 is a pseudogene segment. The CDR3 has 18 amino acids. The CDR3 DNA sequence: TGTGGGGTCCGGGGAAAGGGCGATTATAAGACTAACACCGGGGAGCTGTTTTTT. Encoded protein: CGVRGKGDYKTNTGELFF.

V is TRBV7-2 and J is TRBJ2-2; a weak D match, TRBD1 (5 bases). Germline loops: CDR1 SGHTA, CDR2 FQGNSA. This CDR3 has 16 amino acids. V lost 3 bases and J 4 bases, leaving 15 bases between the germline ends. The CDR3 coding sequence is TGTGCCAGCAGCTTTCAGGGTTTACTAATCACCGGGGAGCTGTTTTTT. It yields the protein CASSFQGLLITGELFF.

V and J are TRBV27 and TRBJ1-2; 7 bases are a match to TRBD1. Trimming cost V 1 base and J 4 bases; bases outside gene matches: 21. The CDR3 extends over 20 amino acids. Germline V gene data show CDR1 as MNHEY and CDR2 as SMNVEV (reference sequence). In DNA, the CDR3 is TGTGCCAGCAGTTTATACCGATCGGCGGCATCCGGGACAGAAATCTATGGCTACACCTTC. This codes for CASSLYRSAASGTEIYGYTF.

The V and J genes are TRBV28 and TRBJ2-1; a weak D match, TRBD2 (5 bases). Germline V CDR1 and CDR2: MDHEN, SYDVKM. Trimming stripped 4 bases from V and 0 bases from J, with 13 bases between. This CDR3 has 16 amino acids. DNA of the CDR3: TGTGCCAGCAGTTCGAGCCACGGGGTCTCCTACAATGAGCAGTTCTTC. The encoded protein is CASSSSHGVSYNEQFF. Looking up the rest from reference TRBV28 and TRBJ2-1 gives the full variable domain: DVKVTQSSRYLVKRTGEKVFLECVQDMDHENMFWYRQDPGLGLRLIYFSYDVKMKEKGDIPEGYSVSREKKERFSLILESASTNQTSMYLCASSSSHGVSYNEQFFGPGTRLTVL.

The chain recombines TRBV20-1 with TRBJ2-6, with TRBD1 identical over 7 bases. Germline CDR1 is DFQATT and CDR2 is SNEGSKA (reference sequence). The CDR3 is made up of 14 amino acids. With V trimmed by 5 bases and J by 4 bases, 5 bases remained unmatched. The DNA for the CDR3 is TGCAGTGCTGTAGACAGGGCCGGGGCCAACGTCCTGACTTTC. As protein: CSAVDRAGANVLTF.

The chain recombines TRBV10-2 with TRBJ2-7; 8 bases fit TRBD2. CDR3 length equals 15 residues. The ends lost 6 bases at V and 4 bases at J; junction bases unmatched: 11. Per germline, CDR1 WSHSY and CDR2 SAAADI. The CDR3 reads CASREGSGSLYEQYF. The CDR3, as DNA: TGCGCCAGCAGAGAGGGAAGCGGGAGTCTTTACGAGCAGTACTTC.

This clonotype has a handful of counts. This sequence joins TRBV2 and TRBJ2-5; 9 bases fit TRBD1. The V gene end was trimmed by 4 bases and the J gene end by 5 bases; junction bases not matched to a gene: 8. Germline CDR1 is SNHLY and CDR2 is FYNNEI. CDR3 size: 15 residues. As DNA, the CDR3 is TGTGCCAGCAGTGCGGGGACAGGGACCCTGGAGACCCAGTACTTC. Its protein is CASSAGTGTLETQYF.

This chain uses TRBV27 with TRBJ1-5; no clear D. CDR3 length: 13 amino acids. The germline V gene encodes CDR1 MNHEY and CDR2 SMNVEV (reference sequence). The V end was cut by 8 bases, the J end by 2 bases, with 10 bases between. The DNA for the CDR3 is TGTGCCAGCCGCCGGGGAGGCAATCAGCCCCAGCATTTT. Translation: CASRRGGNQPQHF.

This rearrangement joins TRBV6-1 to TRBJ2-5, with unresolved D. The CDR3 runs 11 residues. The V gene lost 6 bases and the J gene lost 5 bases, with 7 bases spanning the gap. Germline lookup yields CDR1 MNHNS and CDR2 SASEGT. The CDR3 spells CASSHLETQYF. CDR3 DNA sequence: TGTGCCAGCAGCCATCTCGAGACCCAGTACTTC.

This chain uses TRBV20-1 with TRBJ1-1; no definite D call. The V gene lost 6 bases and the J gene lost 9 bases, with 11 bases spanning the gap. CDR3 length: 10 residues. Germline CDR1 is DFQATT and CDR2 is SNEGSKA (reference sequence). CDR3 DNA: TGCAGTGCGGGCAGCGATAAAGCTTTCTTT. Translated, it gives CSAGSDKAFF.

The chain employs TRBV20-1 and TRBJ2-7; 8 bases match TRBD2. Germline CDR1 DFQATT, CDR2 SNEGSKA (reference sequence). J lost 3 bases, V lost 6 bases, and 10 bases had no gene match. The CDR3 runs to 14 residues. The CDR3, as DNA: TGCAGTGCGCCCCGTAGCGGGACCTTCTACGAGCAGTACTTC. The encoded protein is CSAPRSGTFYEQYF.